This is a list of T cell receptor beta chains from one sample in a study of cytomegalovirus exposure and HLA in healthy donors. Using immunoSEQ multiplex PCR, the repertoire was profiled, and TCRdb retains in-frame clones only, with some absent. Of more than 110,000 clones listed, over 60% are singletons. Source material: PBMCs. The receptors were gathered from a male donor in good health and CMV-seropositive. The CDR3 runs from the conserved cysteine through the conserved F or W. The D gene is left open where the match is weak. Clone size is given for some rows only: seen once, a few or many times, or a class if the clone is expanded.

j_gene,abundance,v_gene,d_gene,CDR3nt,CDR3aa
TRBJ1-6,NA,TRBV6-1,TRBD1,TGTGCCAGCAGTGAACTCTCGGGACAGGGTCATTCACCCCTCCACTTT,CASSELSGQGHSPLHF
TRBJ2-5,NA,TRBV9,NA,TGTGCCAGCAGCGTAGGGGGGGTACAAGAGACCCAGTACTTC,CASSVGGVQETQYF
TRBJ2-7,NA,TRBV11-2,TRBD2,TGTGCCAGCAGCTTAGGCTTGAAAGCGGGGGACCCTTCCTACGAGCAGTACTTC,CASSLGLKAGDPSYEQYF
TRBJ1-2,few,TRBV6-5,NA,TGTGCCAGCAGTTACCGGGGGGGGGCGGGGGGCTACACCTTC,CASSYRGGAGGYTF
TRBJ2-3,few,TRBV29-1,NA,TGCAGCGTTGGAGGGGGTGACACAGATACGCAGTATTTT,CSVGGGDTDTQYF
TRBJ2-3,NA,TRBV27,TRBD2,TGTGCCAGCAGTACAGAGGGACTAGCGACAGATACGCAGTATTTT,CASSTEGLATDTQYF
TRBJ2-3,NA,TRBV9,TRBD2,TGTGCCAGCAGCGAGTGGACTAGCGGGGCCACAGATACGCAGTATTTT,CASSEWTSGATDTQYF
TRBJ2-7,NA,TRBV5-6,NA,TGTGCCAGCAGCAGACATCTGGGTGCCTACGAGCAGTACTTC,CASSRHLGAYEQYF
TRBJ1-1,NA,TRBV6-5,NA,TGTGCCAGCAGCCCGACACGTTCAGGTGAAGCTTTCTTT,CASSPTRSGEAFF
TRBJ1-2,NA,TRBV6-5,TRBD1,TGTGCCAGCAGACTAGGGACAGGGACCTATGGCTACACCTTC,CASRLGTGTYGYTF
TRBJ2-1,NA,TRBV18,TRBD2,TGTGCCAGCTCCCCCGGACTAGCGATCGGTGAGCAGTTCTTC,CASSPGLAIGEQFF
TRBJ1-1,NA,TRBV28,NA,TGTGCCAGCAGTTTATCTTTCGGGACAAAGAACACTGAAGCTTTCTTT,CASSLSFGTKNTEAFF
TRBJ2-5,few,TRBV18,NA,TGTGCCAGCTCAATCGGGACTGATCAAGAGACCCAGTACTTC,CASSIGTDQETQYF
TRBJ1-1,NA,TRBV5-6,TRBD1,TGTGCCAGCAGCCCTTGGACAGGAGTGAACACTGAAGCTTTCTTT,CASSPWTGVNTEAFF
TRBJ2-5,NA,TRBV6-1,TRBD1,TGTGCAGGACAGGGGGTAGAGACCCAGTACTTC,CAGQGVETQYF
TRBJ2-7,few,TRBV27,TRBD2,TGTGCCAGTGGAGGACTAGCGGGAGTCGAGCAGTACTTC,CASGGLAGVEQYF
TRBJ2-6,NA,TRBV19,NA,TGTGCCAGTAGTATCAAAGCGACCTCTGGGGCCAACGTCCTGACTTTC,CASSIKATSGANVLTF
TRBJ2-5,NA,TRBV5-1,TRBD2,TGCGCCAGCAGCTCGGGACTAGCGGGACCAGAGACCCAGTACTTC,CASSSGLAGPETQYF
TRBJ1-1,NA,TRBV27,NA,TGTGCCAGCAGTTTGGGTCGAGGAACTGAAGCTTTCTTT,CASSLGRGTEAFF
TRBJ2-7,NA,TRBV5-5,NA,TGTGCCAGCAGCTTGTCGGGGAGTGAATACGAGCAGTACTTC,CASSLSGSEYEQYF
TRBJ2-1,NA,TRBV28,NA,TGTGCCAGCAGTTTATGGCAGGGCGATGAGCAGTTCTTC,CASSLWQGDEQFF
TRBJ1-5,NA,TRBV27,TRBD1,TGTGCCAGCAGTTTTCAGGGGGCGAATCAGCCCCAGCATTTT,CASSFQGANQPQHF